Below, one T cell receptor beta chain is given with its context. The CDR3 runs 16 residues. The V gene's germline CDR1 is LGHNA and CDR2 YSLEER. The V and J ends lost 0 bases and 0 bases respectively, with 9 bases between them. The data originate from a study of chemoradiotherapy in HPV16-positive cancers. The table came from immunoSEQ multiplex PCR; TCRdb's copy has only in-frame clones and leaves some out. The data show 750 to 950 clones, 33% seen once. V and J are TRBV4-3 and TRBJ1-5; unclear D gene. Sampling was carried out from a patient who underwent chemoradiotherapy. This TCR was recovered from a human donor with HPV-associated anogenital cancer. For the CDR3, the DNA is TGCGCCAGCAGCCAAGATCCCCGGGGTAGCAATCAGCCCCAGCATTTT. Translation: CASSQDPRGSNQPQHF.